Shown below are 24 T cell receptor beta chains from a single sample sequenced in a study of blood T cell repertoires in COVID-19. Sequencing used immunoSEQ multiplex PCR; TCRdb keeps in-frame clones, though not all of them. The repertoire holds around 70,000 clones, 88% seen once, with 5.1% in the top ten. Sequencing was performed on peripheral blood. The receptors come from a human donor in a cohort sampled during active COVID-19.

J is TRBJ2-2 and V is TRBV9, with 8 bases matching TRBD2. The CDR3 covers 17 residues. Germline V gene data show CDR1 as SGDLS and CDR2 as YYNGEE. The trim removed 4 bases at V and 3 bases at J, leaving 11 bases unmatched. The chain's CDR3 is CASSISPAGGDTGELFF. CDR3 in DNA: TGTGCCAGCAGCATCTCACCGGCGGGGGGAGACACCGGGGAGCTGTTTTTT.

V gene TRBV7-3 combines with J gene TRBJ2-7, with TRBD2 identical over 8 bases. CDR3 length: 13 residues. Trimming removed 5 bases from V and 5 bases from J; junction bases left unmatched: 5. In germline, CDR1 is SGHTA, CDR2 FQGTGA. The CDR3 sequence: CASSPQRGNEQYF. In DNA, the CDR3 is TGTGCCAGCAGCCCGCAGCGGGGGAACGAGCAGTACTTC.

This sequence joins TRBV28 and TRBJ1-3; D gene unclear. The CDR3 runs to 13 residues. V lost 6 bases and J lost 4, with 10 bases in between. Germline V gene sequence: CDR1 MDHEN, CDR2 SYDVKM. The CDR3 spells CASRRGSGNTIYF. CDR3 sequence (DNA): TGTGCCAGCAGGCGCGGGAGCGGAAACACCATATATTTT.

The rearrangement joins TRBV19 to TRBJ2-3; 13 positions agree with TRBD2. Trimming removed 5 bases from V and 0 bases from J; junction bases left unmatched: 11. The length of the CDR3 is 19 residues. Germline CDR1 is LNHDA and CDR2 is SQIVND (reference sequence). CDR3 sequence (DNA): TGTGCCAGTAGTGGGCAACTAGCGGGGGGGCATCCTAGCACAGATACGCAGTATTTT. Translation gives CASSGQLAGGHPSTDTQYF.

The V and J genes are TRBV5-4 and TRBJ2-5, with TRBD2 matching over 13 bases. This CDR3 has 16 residues. Trimming at V came to 4 bases and at J to 5 bases, leaving 8 bases not matched to a gene. CDR1 and CDR2 (germline): SGHNT, YYREEE (reference sequence). This CDR3 is CASSTRTSGSTETQYF. The CDR3 DNA sequence: TGTGCCAGCAGCACCAGGACTAGCGGGAGTACGGAGACCCAGTACTTC.

The genes are TRBV6-6 and TRBJ2-1, with 9 bases lining up with TRBD2. This CDR3 comprises 14 residues. Germline CDR1 is MNHNY and CDR2 is SVGAGI (reference sequence). V dropped 4 bases and J dropped 10; count of bases not matched to a gene: 8. CDR3 DNA sequence: TGTGCCAGCAGTTTCGATAGCGGGAGTGTGGAGCAGTTCTTC. It encodes CASSFDSGSVEQFF.

This clone was detected a few times. This chain connects TRBV24-1 to TRBJ1-5, with no clear D. This CDR3 is 14 amino acids long. Germline V CDR1 and CDR2: KGHDR, SFDVKD. Trimming stripped 9 bases from V and 0 bases from J, with 11 bases between. The CDR3 is CATQGAHSNQPQHF. The CDR3 DNA follows: TGTGCCACCCAAGGAGCACATAGCAATCAGCCCCAGCATTTT.

The J gene is TRBJ2-1, the V gene TRBV3-1 (or the pseudogene TRBV3-2); D is unresolved. This CDR3 has 13 residues. V was cut by 1 base and J by 5 bases, with 6 bases left in between. The V gene's germline CDR1 is LGHDT and CDR2 YNNKEL (reference sequence). The CDR3: CASSQARHNEQFF. The CDR3 DNA reads as TGTGCCAGCAGCCAAGCCAGGCACAATGAGCAGTTCTTC.

J is TRBJ2-1 and V is TRBV6-5; 8 nucleotides line up with TRBD2. The germline V gene has CDR1 MNHEY and CDR2 SVGAGI. The CDR3 is made up of 14 amino acids. Trimming at V came to 6 bases and at J to 4 bases, leaving 5 bases not matched to a gene. The DNA for the CDR3 is TGTGCCAGCAGGGGTAGCGGGGATTACAATGAGCAGTTCTTC. Translating it yields CASRGSGDYNEQFF.

The chain couples TRBV4-1 to TRBJ2-5; 7 positions match TRBD1. The CDR3 spans 16 residues. The germline V gene encodes CDR1 MGHRA and CDR2 YSYEKL. J lost 2 bases, V lost 2 bases, and 8 bases had no gene match. The CDR3 sequence is CASSQTLQGIQETQYF. Here the CDR3 DNA reads TGCGCCAGCAGCCAAACCCTACAGGGGATACAAGAGACCCAGTACTTC.

The rearrangement links TRBV6-1 to TRBJ2-3; D unresolved. V lost 4 bases, J lost 2 bases, and 16 bases lay in between. CDR1 and CDR2 from the germline V gene are MNHNS and SASEGT. CDR3 size: 16 residues. Here the CDR3 DNA reads TGTGCCAGCAGTGGGCACCTAATTACTAACACAGATACGCAGTATTTT. Its translation is CASSGHLITNTDTQYF.

The chain recombines TRBV15 with TRBJ2-1; 11 nucleotides align to TRBD2. Trimming cost V 0 bases and J 0 bases; bases outside gene matches: 7. Germline loops: CDR1 LNHNV, CDR2 YYDKDF (reference sequence). The length of the CDR3 is 19 residues. In DNA form, the CDR3 reads TGTGCCACCAGCAGAGATCTGACTAGCGGGGCCTACTCCTACAATGAGCAGTTCTTC. This codes for CATSRDLTSGAYSYNEQFF.

This clone showed up just once. The CDR3 loop is CASSLGTGLNTEAFF. The CDR3 bases are TGTGCCAGCAGCTTGGGGACAGGGTTGAACACTGAAGCTTTCTTT. The rearrangement joins TRBV5-4 to TRBJ1-1, with TRBD1 matching over 8 bases. The CDR3 length is 15 residues. Germline-derived CDR1 and CDR2 are SGHNT and YYREEE (reference sequence). V dropped 0 bases and J dropped 0; count of bases not matched to a gene: 1. Full variable domain (rest looked up from reference TRBV5-4 and TRBJ1-1): ETGVTQSPTHLIKTRGQQVTLRCSSQSGHNTVSWYQQALGQGPQFIFQYYREEENGRGNFPPRFSGLQFPNYSSELNVNALELDDSALYLCASSLGTGLNTEAFFGQGTRLTVV.

J is TRBJ2-4 and V is TRBV11-2; possible D gene TRBD2, 6 bases. V lost 1 base to trimming and J lost 8 bases, with 6 bases between them. CDR3 size: 12 residues. CDR1 and CDR2 from the germline V gene are SGHAT and FQNNGV. The CDR3 loop reads CASSLGGDIQYF. The CDR3 nucleotides read TGTGCCAGCAGCTTAGGGGGGGACATTCAGTACTTC.

The CDR3 protein is CASSFEGDEQFF. CDR3 DNA: TGTGCCAGCAGTTTTGAGGGAGATGAGCAGTTCTTC. The rearrangement joins TRBV12-3 or TRBV12-4 to TRBJ2-1; a weak D match, TRBD2 (5 bases). The CDR3 is 12 residues long. Trimming left V 3 bases short and J 8 bases short, with 8 bases between.

In this sample, this clone turned up a few times. CDR3: CASSSTSGSRYEQYF. The CDR3, as DNA: TGCGCCAGCAGCTCGACTAGCGGGAGTAGGTACGAGCAGTACTTC. The V gene is TRBV5-1, the J gene TRBJ2-7; 12 nucleotides align to TRBD2. Unmatched junction bases numbered 5, after V lost 3 bases and J lost 4 bases. Per germline, CDR1 SGHRS and CDR2 YFSETQ. CDR3 length: 15 residues.

Only a few counts were recorded for this clone. Other DNA sequences in the sample encode the same CDR3. The rearrangement uses TRBV6-5 and TRBJ1-5; TRBD1 agrees at 7 bases. Germline V lookup: CDR1 MNHEY, CDR2 SVGAGI. The CDR3 runs to 12 residues. Trimming removed 8 bases from V and 4 bases from J; junction bases left unmatched: 2. The CDR3 nucleotides read TGTGCCAGCCGGACAGGAAATCAGCCCCAGCATTTT. Translating it yields CASRTGNQPQHF.

This chain connects TRBV6-1 to TRBJ2-1; TRBD2 is a possible D gene (5 bases). This CDR3 spans 15 amino acids. The V end lost 1 base, the J end lost 4 bases, and 11 bases lay between the germline ends. Germline V lookup: CDR1 MNHNS, CDR2 SASEGT. CDR3 DNA sequence: TGTGCCAGCAGTGAAGAGGTAGCGCGATACAATGAGCAGTTCTTC. Translating gives CASSEEVARYNEQFF.

V usage is TRBV5-1 and J usage is TRBJ2-1; 11 bases fit TRBD2. The junction had 3 bases not matched to a gene; V was cut back by 0 bases and J by 7 bases. Germline values: CDR1 SGHRS, CDR2 YFSETQ. CDR3 length equals 15 residues. CDR3 residues: CASSLGLAGLNEQFF. CDR3 DNA: TGCGCCAGCAGCTTGGGACTAGCGGGGTTGAATGAGCAGTTCTTC. Based on the CDR3 plus reference TRBV5-1 and TRBJ2-1, the full variable domain is KAGVTQTPRYLIKTRGQQVTLSCSPISGHRSVSWYQQTPGQGLQFLFEYFSETQRNKGNFPGRFSGRQFSNSRSEMNVSTLELGDSALYLCASSLGLAGLNEQFFGPGTRLTVL.

This chain uses TRBV5-1 with TRBJ2-3; no firm D call. This CDR3 has 15 amino acids. Germline CDR1 reads SGHRS; CDR2 reads YFSETQ. Trimming took off 0 bases at V and 4 bases at J, with 12 bases between the two ends. The CDR3 loop is CASSLETLLADTQYF. CDR3 DNA sequence: TGCGCCAGCAGCTTGGAAACGCTTTTAGCAGATACGCAGTATTTT.

V and J are TRBV7-3 and TRBJ1-3, with D hard to call. V gave up 1 base and J gave up 2 bases, with 9 bases separating them. From germline, CDR1 is SGHTA and CDR2 FQGTGA. This CDR3 contains 15 residues. The CDR3 bases are TGTGCCAGCAGCTTAAGTGGGGAGGCTGGAAACACCATATATTTT. Translated: CASSLSGEAGNTIYF.

This clone was observed a few times. The chain recombines TRBV6-5 with TRBJ2-1; tentatively, D is TRBD2 (5 bases). Germline assignment: CDR1 MNHEY and CDR2 SVGAGI. The V and J ends lost 6 bases and 6 bases respectively, with 15 bases between them. The CDR3 is 14 amino acids. The CDR3 here is CASSEDSAANEQFF. The CDR3 DNA reads as TGTGCCAGCAGCGAGGACTCCGCCGCCAATGAGCAGTTCTTC.

The chain carries TRBV2 and TRBJ2-2; TRBD1 is a possible D gene (5 bases). This CDR3 has 14 amino acids. With 4 bases removed from V and 3 bases from J, the gap between germline ends came to 9 bases. Per the germline V gene, CDR1 is SNHLY and CDR2 is FYNNEI. Here the CDR3 DNA reads TGTGCCAGCAGTGCTTCGACAGACACCGGGGAGCTGTTTTTT. Translation gives CASSASTDTGELFF. Full variable domain (outside the CDR3, taken from reference TRBV2 and TRBJ2-2): EPEVTQTPSHQVTQMGQEVILRCVPISNHLYFYWYRQILGQKVEFLVSFYNNEISEKSEIFDDQFSVERPDGSNFTLKIRSTKLEDSAMYFCASSASTDTGELFFGEGSRLTVL.

J is TRBJ2-3 and V is TRBV5-1; TRBD2 aligns across 11 bases. The V gene's germline CDR1 is SGHRS and CDR2 YFSETQ. With V trimmed by 4 bases and J by 0 bases, 4 bases remained unmatched. The CDR3 covers 16 residues. CDR3 in DNA: TGCGCCAGCAGCCCTCGGACTAGCGGGAGCACAGATACGCAGTATTTT. Its translation is CASSPRTSGSTDTQYF.